This T cell receptor (beta chain) was sequenced for a study of CD8 T cells in Susac syndrome. Study-wide context: Intravenous immunoglobulin alone or corticosteroids were being given to patients with Susac syndrome at blood draw, unless they were therapy-naive. Findings and caveats of the study: None of the CD4+ T cell repertoires in Susac syndrome showed clonal expansion. As the study acknowledged, the number of individuals who were part of its TCR sequencing and HLA analysis was relatively small.

Random hexamers served to reverse transcribe roughly 0.45 to 1 ug RNA. Via MiXCR, TCRdb re-called the immunoSEQ multiplex PCR reads, giving one row per CDR3 protein. The sample records 160,000 or so distinct CDR3 sequences, under 95% being singletons. Sequencing targeted TCR beta in T cells from blood (CD8+ and CD4+). CDR1 is DFQATT and CDR2 is SNEGSKA in the germline V gene (reference sequence). This CDR3 comprises 14 residues. The V end lost 5 bases, the J end lost 4 bases, and 15 bases lay between the germline ends. In regard to this clonotype: Its antigen is as yet unknown.

This TCR was sampled from a human donor with Susac syndrome. The sequenced sample was CD4+ T cells from PBMCs. This chain uses TRBV20-1 with TRBJ2-1; no firm D call. In DNA, the CDR3 is TGCAGTGCTGCCCTCGGGCGCCGGTACAATGAGCAGTTCTTC. Its protein product is CSAALGRRYNEQFF.